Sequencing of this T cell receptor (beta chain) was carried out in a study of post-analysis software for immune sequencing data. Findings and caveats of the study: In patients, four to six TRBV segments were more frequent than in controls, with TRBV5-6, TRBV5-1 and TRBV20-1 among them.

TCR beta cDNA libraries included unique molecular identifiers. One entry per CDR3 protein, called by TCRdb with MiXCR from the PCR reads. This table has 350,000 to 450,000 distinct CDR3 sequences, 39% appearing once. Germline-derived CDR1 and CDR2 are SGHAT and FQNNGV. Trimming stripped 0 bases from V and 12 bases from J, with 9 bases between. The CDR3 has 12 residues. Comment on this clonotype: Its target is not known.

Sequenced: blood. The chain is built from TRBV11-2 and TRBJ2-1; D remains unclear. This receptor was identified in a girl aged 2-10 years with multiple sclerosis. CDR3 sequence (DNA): TGTGCCAGCAGCTTAGATGTTAGAGCGCAGTTCTTC. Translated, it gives CASSLDVRAQFF.